This T cell receptor (beta chain) was identified during a study of blood T cell repertoires in COVID-19. Study context: The United States, Italy and Spain were the sources of the acute and convalescent COVID-19 samples. T cells, B-cell-depleted T cells, or PBMCs supplied cDNA or gDNA.

The CDR3 spans 19 residues. Germline CDR1 is MNHEY and CDR2 is SVGEGT. V dropped 0 bases and J dropped 2 bases, with 20 bases sitting between them. In the original analysis: Reference gene primer amplification gave estimated nucleated cell counts. Profiled with immunoSEQ multiplex PCR; TCRdb holds only in-frame clones, not every one. V and J calls and clone size are those listed in that table; D and trimming were worked out from the DNA. Found here are around 100,000 clones, 70% to 90% of them singletons; the top ten hold 1.5% to 2%. The specimen sequenced was peripheral blood. This receptor was taken from a man aged 80 or over with acute or convalescent COVID-19. The rearrangement links TRBV6-2 or TRBV6-3 to TRBJ1-5, with D perhaps TRBD1 (5 bases). The DNA of the CDR3 is TGTGCCAGCAGTTACTCGATTGGCCCCGGCCAGGGCCGCAATCAGCCCCAGCATTTT. Encoded protein: CASSYSIGPGQGRNQPQHF.